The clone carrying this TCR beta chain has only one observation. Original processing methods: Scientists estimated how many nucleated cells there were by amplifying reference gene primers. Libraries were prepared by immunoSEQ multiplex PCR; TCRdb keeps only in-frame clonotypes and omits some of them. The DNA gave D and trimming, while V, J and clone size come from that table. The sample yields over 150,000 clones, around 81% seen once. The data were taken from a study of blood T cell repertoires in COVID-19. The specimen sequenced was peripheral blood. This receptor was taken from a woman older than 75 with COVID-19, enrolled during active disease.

The CDR3 region is CASSQSLGRQQINYGYTF. CDR3 DNA: TGTGCCAGCAGCCAATCCCTGGGAAGACAGCAGATTAACTATGGCTACACCTTC. J is TRBJ1-2 and V is TRBV14; weak D call: TRBD1 (5 bases). Between the trimmed V and J ends, which lost 2 bases and 1 base, there was a span of 20 bases. The CDR3 runs 18 residues. Germline V gene data show CDR1 as SGHDN and CDR2 as FVKESK.